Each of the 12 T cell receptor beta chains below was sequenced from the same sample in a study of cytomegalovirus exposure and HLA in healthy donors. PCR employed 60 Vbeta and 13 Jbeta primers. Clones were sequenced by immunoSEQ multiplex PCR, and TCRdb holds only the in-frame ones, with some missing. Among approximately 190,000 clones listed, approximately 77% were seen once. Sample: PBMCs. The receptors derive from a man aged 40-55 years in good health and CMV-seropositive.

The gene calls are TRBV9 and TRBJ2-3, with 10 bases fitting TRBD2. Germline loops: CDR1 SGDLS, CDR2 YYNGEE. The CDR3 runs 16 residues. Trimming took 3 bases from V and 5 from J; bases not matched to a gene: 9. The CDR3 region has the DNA TGTGCCAGCAGCGCTACTAGCGGGACCGCGGGAGATACGCAGTATTTT. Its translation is CASSATSGTAGDTQYF.

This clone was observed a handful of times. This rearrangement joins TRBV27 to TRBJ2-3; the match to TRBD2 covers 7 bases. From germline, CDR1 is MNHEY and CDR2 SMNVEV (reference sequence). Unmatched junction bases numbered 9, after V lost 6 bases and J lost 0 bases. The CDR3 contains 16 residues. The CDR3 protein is CASSSLAASSTDTQYF. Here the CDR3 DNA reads TGTGCCAGCAGCTCTCTAGCGGCCAGCAGCACAGATACGCAGTATTTT.

The CDR3 loop reads CASSDSAPDGVYEQYF. CDR3 bases: TGTGCCAGCAGTGACTCGGCGCCGGATGGAGTCTACGAGCAGTACTTC. V usage is TRBV6-4 and J usage is TRBJ2-7; D unresolved. In germline, CDR1 is MRHNA, CDR2 SNTAGT. Trimming removed 0 bases at V and 3 bases at J, with 15 bases between. The CDR3 is 16 amino acids.

The CDR3 sequence is CASSLGTGETQYF. The CDR3 nucleotides are TGTGCCAGCAGCTTGGGTACGGGAGAGACCCAGTACTTC. V is TRBV5-6 and J is TRBJ2-5; D is ambiguous. Trimming took off 0 bases at V and 4 bases at J, with 7 bases between the two ends. Germline V gives CDR1 SGHDT, CDR2 YYEEEE. The CDR3 is 13 amino acids.

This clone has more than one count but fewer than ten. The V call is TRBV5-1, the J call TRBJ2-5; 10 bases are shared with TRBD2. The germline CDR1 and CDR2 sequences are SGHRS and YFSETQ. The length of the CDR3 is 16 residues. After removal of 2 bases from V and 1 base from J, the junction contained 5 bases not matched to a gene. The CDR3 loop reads CASSLGLAVGQETQYF. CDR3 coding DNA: TGCGCCAGCAGCTTAGGACTAGCGGTGGGCCAAGAGACCCAGTACTTC. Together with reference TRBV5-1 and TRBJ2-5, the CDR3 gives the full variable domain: KAGVTQTPRYLIKTRGQQVTLSCSPISGHRSVSWYQQTPGQGLQFLFEYFSETQRNKGNFPGRFSGRQFSNSRSEMNVSTLELGDSALYLCASSLGLAVGQETQYFGPGTRLLVL.

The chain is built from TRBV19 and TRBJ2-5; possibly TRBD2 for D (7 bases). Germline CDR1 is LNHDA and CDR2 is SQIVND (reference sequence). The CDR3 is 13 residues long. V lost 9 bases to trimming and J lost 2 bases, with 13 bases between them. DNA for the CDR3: TGTGCCAGCAAGAAGGGGGGGCAAGAGACCCAGTACTTC. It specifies CASKKGGQETQYF.

DNA of the CDR3: TGTGCCAGCAGCCCTACTAGCGGGAGCTACCAAGAGACCCAGTACTTC. It translates to CASSPTSGSYQETQYF. This chain uses TRBV11-2 with TRBJ2-5; 11 nucleotides agree with TRBD2. CDR3 size: 16 residues. Germline CDR1 and CDR2: SGHAT and FQNNGV. The J segment lost 0 bases and the V segment lost 5 bases, leaving 5 bases of the junction unmatched.

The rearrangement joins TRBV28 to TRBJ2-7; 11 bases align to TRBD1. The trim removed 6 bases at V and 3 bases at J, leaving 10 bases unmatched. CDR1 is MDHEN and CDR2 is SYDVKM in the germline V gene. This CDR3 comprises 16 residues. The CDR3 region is CASSLSPGQGDYEQYF. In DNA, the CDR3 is TGTGCCAGCAGCCTCTCTCCGGGACAGGGGGACTACGAGCAGTACTTC.

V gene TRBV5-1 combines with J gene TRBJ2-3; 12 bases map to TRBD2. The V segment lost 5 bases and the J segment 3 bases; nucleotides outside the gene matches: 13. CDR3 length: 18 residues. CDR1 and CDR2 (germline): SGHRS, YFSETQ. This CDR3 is CASRSGSTSGSITDTQYF. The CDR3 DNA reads TGCGCCAGCAGAAGTGGGTCGACTAGCGGGAGTATAACAGATACGCAGTATTTT.

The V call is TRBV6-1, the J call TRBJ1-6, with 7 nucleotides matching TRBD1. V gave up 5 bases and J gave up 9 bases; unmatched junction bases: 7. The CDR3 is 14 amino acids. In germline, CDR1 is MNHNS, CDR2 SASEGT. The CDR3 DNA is TGTGCCAGCAGTACCGATTCAGGGGGTTCACCCCTCCACTTT. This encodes CASSTDSGGSPLHF.

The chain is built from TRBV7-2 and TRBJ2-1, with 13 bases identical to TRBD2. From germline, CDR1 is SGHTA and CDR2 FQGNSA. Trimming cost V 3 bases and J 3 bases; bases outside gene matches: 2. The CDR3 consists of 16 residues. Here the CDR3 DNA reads TGTGCCAGCAGCTTCGGACTAGCGGGAGACTACAATGAGCAGTTCTTC. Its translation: CASSFGLAGDYNEQFF.

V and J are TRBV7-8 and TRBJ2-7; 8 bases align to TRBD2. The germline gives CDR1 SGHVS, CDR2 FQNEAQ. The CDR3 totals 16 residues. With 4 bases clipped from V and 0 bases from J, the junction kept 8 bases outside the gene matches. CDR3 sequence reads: CASSSIPGGGSYEQYF. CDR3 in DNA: TGTGCCAGCAGCTCCATACCGGGGGGGGGCTCCTACGAGCAGTACTTC.